These 14 T cell receptor beta chains were all obtained from the same sample, sequenced in a study of cytomegalovirus exposure and HLA in healthy donors (dated by TCRdb to between 2016 and 2019). To prepare the library, the immunoSEQ multiplex PCR assay was applied. For the multiplex PCR, a mixture combining 60 forward primers for TCR Vbeta segments and 13 reverse primers for TCR Jbeta segments was used. Here the immuneACCESS table is served through TCRdb, limited to in-frame sequences with V and J called. Missing clones are a known gap in these copies; in checked studies unresolved V genes cover under half, and the rest lacks a known reason. The sample yields around 200,000 clones; roughly four fifths were counted once. The top ten clones comprise about 1.6% of the sample. Sequencing was done on a sample of PBMCs. The origin of the receptors is a man between 45 and 60 years old in good health and CMV-seronegative.

The chain carries TRBV5-8 and TRBJ2-7, with TRBD1 identical over 7 bases. The ends lost 0 bases at V and 4 bases at J; junction bases unmatched: 10. The germline V gene has CDR1 SGHTS and CDR2 YDEGEE. This CDR3 has 16 amino acids. This chain's CDR3 is CASSLVARAGGYEQYF. The CDR3 DNA is TGTGCCAGCAGCTTGGTGGCTCGGGCAGGGGGATACGAGCAGTACTTC. Full variable domain (missing parts from reference TRBV5-8 and TRBJ2-7): EAGVTQSPTHLIKTRGQQATLRCSPISGHTSVYWYQQALGLGLQFLLWYDEGEERNRGNFPPRFSGRQFPNYSSELNVNALELEDSALYLCASSLVARAGGYEQYFGPGTRLTVT.

The V and J genes are TRBV5-6 and TRBJ2-1; 10 nucleotides line up with TRBD2. CDR3 size: 16 residues. Trimming removed 4 bases from V and 9 bases from J; junction bases left unmatched: 13. CDR1 and CDR2 (germline): SGHDT, YYEEEE. CDR3 bases: TGTGCCAGCAGCGTTAGCGGGGGGTCTCCTACAGCTGAGCAGTTCTTC. Protein: CASSVSGGSPTAEQFF.

This clone was seen just once. The chain joins TRBV28 to TRBJ2-3; a possible D gene is TRBD1 (6 bases). The CDR3 extends over 15 amino acids. The germline V gene encodes CDR1 MDHEN and CDR2 SYDVKM. The V and J ends lost 5 bases and 6 bases respectively, with 18 bases between them. This chain's CDR3 is CASSKLGTQGDTQYF. In nucleotides, the CDR3 is TGTGCCAGCAGTAAACTAGGGACGCAGGGGGATACGCAGTATTTT.

This chain connects TRBV15 to TRBJ1-1; D unclear. This CDR3 is built from 12 residues. From germline, CDR1 is LNHNV and CDR2 YYDKDF (reference sequence). The germline V and J ends were trimmed by 1 base and 7 bases, with 7 bases remaining between them. The DNA for the CDR3 is TGTGCCACCAGCAGAGGACAAGGTGAAGCTTTCTTT. It specifies CATSRGQGEAFF.

The chain joins TRBV10-3 to TRBJ2-7; 10 bases line up with TRBD2. Germline values: CDR1 ENHRY, CDR2 SYGVKD. Germline trimming cut 5 bases from V and 1 base from J; bases unmatched to any gene: 8. The CDR3 is made up of 16 amino acids. For the CDR3, the DNA is TGTGCCATCAGTCAGAGGACTAGCGGTCCGTCCTACGAGCAGTACTTC. Translating gives CAISQRTSGPSYEQYF.

The rearrangement links TRBV4-2 to TRBJ2-5, with TRBD1 matching 7 bases. Per the germline V gene, CDR1 is LGHNA and CDR2 is YNFKEQ. Trimming cost V 2 bases and J 3 bases; bases outside gene matches: 9. The CDR3 has 16 amino acids. CDR3 nucleotides: TGTGCCAGCAGCCAAACCTGGAGGACAGGTGAAGAGACCCAGTACTTC. It is translated as CASSQTWRTGEETQYF.

The chain is built from TRBV10-2 and TRBJ1-1, with unresolved D. The V gene lost 8 bases and the J gene lost 0 bases, with 13 bases spanning the gap. Germline CDR1 is WSHSY and CDR2 is SAAADI. The length of the CDR3 is 14 residues. CDR3 residues: CASSRVAVNTEAFF. The CDR3 DNA is TGCGCCAGCTCGAGGGTGGCAGTGAACACTGAAGCTTTCTTT.

The chain has TRBV19 and TRBJ1-4; D perhaps matches TRBD1 (6 bases). The CDR3 sequence is 14 residues long. The V gene's germline CDR1 is LNHDA and CDR2 SQIVND (reference sequence). V was trimmed by 6 bases and J by 5 bases, leaving 13 bases between them. The CDR3 DNA reads TGTGCCAGTAGCCGGCCGGACAGAAATGAAAAACTGTTTTTT. Protein product: CASSRPDRNEKLFF.

The chain combines TRBV5-4 with TRBJ2-3; possible D gene TRBD2, 6 bases. The V gene's germline CDR1 is SGHNT and CDR2 YYREEE (reference sequence). Trimming stripped 7 bases from V and 7 bases from J, with 19 bases between. This CDR3 is built from 14 residues. CDR3 sequence reads: CASGSAGYLNTQYF. The CDR3 bases are TGTGCCAGCGGTTCGGCGGGATATTTAAATACGCAGTATTTT.

The chain is built from TRBV29-1 and TRBJ2-1; 9 bases are shared with TRBD2. CDR1 is SQVTM, CDR2 ANQGSEA, per germline. The CDR3 length is 16 residues. V shed 4 bases, J shed 7 bases, and the junction held 14 bases outside the gene matches. In nucleotides, the CDR3 is TGCAGCGTTGGAGGCGGGAGGGCCGGGGTTTTTAATGAGCAGTTCTTC. This gives the protein CSVGGGRAGVFNEQFF.

The chain uses TRBV9 and TRBJ1-2; D is unresolved. The germline CDR1 and CDR2 sequences are SGDLS and YYNGEE. This CDR3 contains 14 residues. The germline V and J ends were trimmed by 0 bases and 4 bases, with 10 bases remaining between them. CDR3 residues: CASSVDGSRYGYTF. CDR3 DNA: TGTGCCAGCAGCGTAGACGGGAGCCGCTATGGCTACACCTTC.

This chain links TRBV27 with TRBJ1-5; TRBD1 might be the D (5 bases). Per the germline V gene, CDR1 is MNHEY and CDR2 is SMNVEV (reference sequence). With 6 bases removed from V and 4 bases from J, the gap between germline ends came to 13 bases. CDR3 length equals 14 residues. The CDR3: CASRTGGTNQPQHF. For the CDR3, the DNA is TGTGCCAGCAGAACTGGGGGGACTAATCAGCCCCAGCATTTT.

The chain joins TRBV5-4 to TRBJ2-1; 11 bases map to TRBD2. Trimming cost V 9 bases and J 1 base; bases outside gene matches: 9. The germline V gene encodes CDR1 SGHNT and CDR2 YYREEE (reference sequence). The CDR3 covers 16 residues. The CDR3 reads CATFEPSGRSYNEQFF. The CDR3 DNA reads as TGTGCCACGTTTGAACCTAGCGGGAGGTCCTACAATGAGCAGTTCTTC.

V and J are TRBV7-9 and TRBJ2-3; D not certain. V dropped 1 base and J dropped 1 base, with 6 bases sitting between them. The CDR3 spans 14 residues. The germline V gene encodes CDR1 SEHNR and CDR2 FQNEAQ (reference sequence). CDR3 bases: TGTGCCAGCAGCTTAGGGCACGGCACAGATACGCAGTATTTT. Amino acid sequence: CASSLGHGTDTQYF. Full variable domain (missing parts from reference TRBV7-9 and TRBJ2-3): DTGVSQNPRHKITKRGQNVTFRCDPISEHNRLYWYRQTLGQGPEFLTYFQNEAQLEKSRLLSDRFSAERPKGSFSTLEIQRTEQGDSAMYLCASSLGHGTDTQYFGPGTRLTVL.